The sequence of this T cell receptor (beta chain) was determined in a study of neurological immune-mediated disorders. Study-wide findings and caveats: Sharing of CDR3 amino acid sequences among expanded clones across subjects was absent, suggesting private repertoires in all groups.

This clonotype showed up many times. The antigen is unknown. The CDR3 has 15 residues. Germline lookup yields CDR1 MNHEY and CDR2 SMNVEV (reference sequence). The V gene end was trimmed by 6 bases and the J gene end by 3 bases; junction bases not matched to a gene: 9. Over 200 million TCR-beta sequences (from 15-18 subjects) were yielded by each sequencing run. MiXCR was run by TCRdb on the 5' RACE reads, yielding one entry per CDR3 protein. Altogether roughly 40,000 distinct CDR3 sequences are present, about 2.3% being singletons, with the ten largest covering 2% to 3%. V is TRBV27 and J is TRBJ2-7, with TRBD1 matching over 9 bases. Sequencing was done on a sample of PBMCs. The clonotype comes from a man in his forties or fifties with multiple sclerosis. Here the CDR3 DNA reads TGTGCCAGCAGCAGACCGACAGGGGGGTTCTACGAGCAGTACTTC. Protein sequence: CASSRPTGGFYEQYF.